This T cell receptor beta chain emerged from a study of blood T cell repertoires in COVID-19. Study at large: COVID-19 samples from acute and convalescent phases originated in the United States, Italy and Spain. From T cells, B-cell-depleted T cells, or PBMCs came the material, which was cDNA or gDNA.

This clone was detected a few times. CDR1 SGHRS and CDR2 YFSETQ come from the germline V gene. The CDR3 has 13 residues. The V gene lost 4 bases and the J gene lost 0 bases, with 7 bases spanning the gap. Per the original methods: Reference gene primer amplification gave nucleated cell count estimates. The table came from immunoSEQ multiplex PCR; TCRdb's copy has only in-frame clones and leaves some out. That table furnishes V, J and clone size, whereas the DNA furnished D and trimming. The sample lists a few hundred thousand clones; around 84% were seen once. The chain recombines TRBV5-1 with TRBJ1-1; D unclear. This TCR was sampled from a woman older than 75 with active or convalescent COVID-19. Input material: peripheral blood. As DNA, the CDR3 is TGCGCCAGCAGCATGGCTATGAACACTGAAGCTTTCTTT. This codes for CASSMAMNTEAFF.